A selection of T cell receptor beta chains follows, all from one sample in a study of blood T cell repertoires in COVID-19. Sequencing used immunoSEQ multiplex PCR; TCRdb keeps in-frame clones, though not all of them. The table lists about 170,000 clones, roughly four fifths of them singletons. Sequencing was performed on peripheral blood. These TCRs come from a woman older than 75 with acute or convalescent COVID-19. The CDR3 runs from the conserved cysteine through the conserved F or W. The D gene is left open where the match is weak. Rows may omit the clone size; those that give it use once, few, many or a size class.

TRBV6-5,NA,once,TRBJ2-7,TGTGCCAGCAGACAAGGGGGGGCGAGGGCATACGAGCAGTACTTC,CASRQGGARAYEQYF
TRBV15,NA,once,TRBJ1-2,TGTGCCACCAGCCCCAACCCCAACCTATCTTACACCTTC,CATSPNPNLSYTF
TRBV10-3,NA,NA,TRBJ1-5,TGTGCCATCAGTGAGACGGCAGGGGATCAGCCCCAGCATTTT,CAISETAGDQPQHF
TRBV6-5,TRBD1,NA,TRBJ2-7,TGTGCCAGCAGACCGACCACAGGGGGCCAGAGCGAGCAGTACTTC,CASRPTTGGQSEQYF
TRBV14,NA,NA,TRBJ2-5,TGTGCCAGCAGCCAAGTTAGGGGGGGCAGCGAGACCCAGTACTTC,CASSQVRGGSETQYF
TRBV6-5,NA,NA,TRBJ1-5,TGTGCCAGCAGTCCCACTACGGTTCAGCCCCAGCATTTT,CASSPTTVQPQHF
TRBV20-1,TRBD2,NA,TRBJ2-3,TGCAGTGCTAGTTGGAGACTAGCGGGGGGGACAGAAACAGATACGCAGTATTTT,CSASWRLAGGTETDTQYF
TRBV2,NA,NA,TRBJ1-5,TGTGCCAGCAGGGGCCCCAATCAGCCCCAGCATTTT,CASRGPNQPQHF
TRBV5-6,TRBD1,NA,TRBJ2-5,TGTGCCAGCAGCTTCACCGGGACAGAGGAGACCCAGTACTTC,CASSFTGTEETQYF
TRBV29-1,NA,NA,TRBJ1-1,TGCAGCGTTCAGAAGGCGGACACTGAAGCTTTCTTT,CSVQKADTEAFF
TRBV9,TRBD1,NA,TRBJ2-7,TGTGCCAGCAGCCCCCGGCCAGGGGGCAACGAGCAGTACTTC,CASSPRPGGNEQYF
TRBV28,TRBD1,NA,TRBJ2-5,TGTGCCAGCAGTTCCCCCGGGACAGGGGGCAGAGAGACCCAGTACTTC,CASSSPGTGGRETQYF
TRBV15,TRBD2,NA,TRBJ2-3,TGTGCCACCAGCAAGCGGGGCGGGAGTACAGATACGCAGTATTTT,CATSKRGGSTDTQYF
TRBV5-8,NA,NA,TRBJ2-7,TGTGCCAGCAGCTCCGGGTACTACGAGCAGTACTTC,CASSSGYYEQYF
TRBV10-3,NA,NA,TRBJ1-1,TGTGCCATCAGTGAGTCGGAGTACACTGAAGCTTTCTTT,CAISESEYTEAFF
TRBV27,TRBD1,once,TRBJ2-7,TGTGCCAGCAGTGCACAACCGGGACAGAGGACCTACGAGCAGTACTTC,CASSAQPGQRTYEQYF
TRBV6-6,NA,NA,TRBJ1-2,TGTGCCAGCAGCCACAGCCTCCCGGGGGGTGGCTACACCTTC,CASSHSLPGGGYTF
TRBV2,NA,NA,TRBJ2-5,TGTGCCAGCAGTGAACAGGGGGGTGGGGAGACCCAGTACTTC,CASSEQGGGETQYF
TRBV7-2,TRBD2,NA,TRBJ2-1,TGTGCCAGCAGCTTCACTAGCGGGGGGGCGAATGAGCAGTTCTTC,CASSFTSGGANEQFF
TRBV19,NA,NA,TRBJ1-2,TGTGCCAGTAGTAGCGAACCAAGCTATGGCTACACCTTC,CASSSEPSYGYTF
TRBV4-3,NA,NA,TRBJ1-4,TGCGCCAGCAGCCAAGTACAGGGCGAAAAACTGTTTTTT,CASSQVQGEKLFF
TRBV24-1,NA,NA,TRBJ1-2,TGTGCCACCAGTGACCCCTCGAGGCCCTATGGCTACACCTTC,CATSDPSRPYGYTF
TRBV4-1,TRBD2,once,TRBJ2-1,TGCGCCAGCAGCAATATAGGACTAGCGGGAGGGCCCCAGGGGGACAATGAGCAGTTCTTC,CASSNIGLAGGPQGDNEQFF
TRBV3-1/TRBV3-2,NA,few,TRBJ1-2,TGTGCCAGCAGCCAAGATATACATCCCAACTATGGCTACACCTTC,CASSQDIHPNYGYTF
TRBV28,NA,NA,TRBJ1-4,TGTGCCAGCAGTTCTCAATTGGGCCACAATGAAAAACTGTTTTTT,CASSSQLGHNEKLFF
TRBV4-1,TRBD1,once,TRBJ1-3,TGCGCCAGCAGCCAATATTACCGGGACAGCTCTGGAAACACCATATATTTT,CASSQYYRDSSGNTIYF
TRBV10-1,NA,NA,TRBJ2-1,TGCGCCAGCAGGGGACAAAATAGGGATGAGCAGTTCTTC,CASRGQNRDEQFF
TRBV19,NA,NA,TRBJ1-2,TGTGCCAGTAGTCCGGGACACGGAGGAGACTATGGCTACACCTTC,CASSPGHGGDYGYTF
TRBV18,NA,large,TRBJ2-7,TGTGCCAGCTCACCCCTTGGGCTCAAGTACGAGCAGTACTTC,CASSPLGLKYEQYF
TRBV19,TRBD1,NA,TRBJ1-6,TGTGCCAGTAGTATGGCTTGGGACAGGGGATACTCACCCCTCCACTTT,CASSMAWDRGYSPLHF
TRBV5-7,TRBD2,NA,TRBJ2-7,TGTGCCAGCAGCCTAAAGAGATCTAGCGGGGGTATCTACGAGCAGTACTTC,CASSLKRSSGGIYEQYF
TRBV30,TRBD1,NA,TRBJ1-2,TGTGCCTGGAGTGTAACCCAGGGGGCCTATGGCTACACCTTC,CAWSVTQGAYGYTF
TRBV25-1,NA,NA,TRBJ2-6,TGTGCCAGCAGTGAACCCCGGGGGGCAGGGGCCAACGTCCTGACTTTC,CASSEPRGAGANVLTF
TRBV19,TRBD1,NA,TRBJ1-6,TGTGCCAGTAGTAGGGGACAGAACAATTCACCCCTCCACTTT,CASSRGQNNSPLHF
TRBV5-1,NA,NA,TRBJ2-7,TGCGCCAGCAGCTTGGCCGAGGGAGCCGTGTACGAGCAGTACTTC,CASSLAEGAVYEQYF
TRBV7-2,TRBD2,NA,TRBJ2-3,TGTGCCAGCAGCTTAGTTGCGGGAGGTGCAGATACGCAGTATTTT,CASSLVAGGADTQYF
TRBV4-1,NA,NA,TRBJ2-7,TGCGCCAGCAGCTCTTCTCTATTCTACGAGCAGTACTTC,CASSSSLFYEQYF
TRBV28,TRBD1,NA,TRBJ1-6,TGTGCCAGTATCGACAGGGCGAGTAATTCACCCCTCCACTTT,CASIDRASNSPLHF
TRBV7-2,TRBD2,few,TRBJ2-7,TGTGCCAGCAGCACCCTCGGACTAGCGGGAGTTAACGAGCAGTACTTC,CASSTLGLAGVNEQYF